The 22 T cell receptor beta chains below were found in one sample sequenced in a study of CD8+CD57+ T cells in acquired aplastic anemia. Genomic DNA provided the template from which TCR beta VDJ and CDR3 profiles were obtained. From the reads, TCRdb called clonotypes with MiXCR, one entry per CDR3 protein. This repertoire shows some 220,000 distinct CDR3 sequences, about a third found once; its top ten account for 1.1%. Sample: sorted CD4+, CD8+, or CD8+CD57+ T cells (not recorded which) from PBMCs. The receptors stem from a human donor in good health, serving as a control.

The CDR3 nucleotides are TGTGCCAGCAGCAGACAGGCCCGATATGGCTACACCTTC. Its protein is CASSRQARYGYTF. The chain carries TRBV12-3 or TRBV12-4 and TRBJ1-2; possible D gene TRBD1, 6 bases. V lost 6 bases and J lost 5, with 13 bases in between. The CDR3 is 13 amino acids.

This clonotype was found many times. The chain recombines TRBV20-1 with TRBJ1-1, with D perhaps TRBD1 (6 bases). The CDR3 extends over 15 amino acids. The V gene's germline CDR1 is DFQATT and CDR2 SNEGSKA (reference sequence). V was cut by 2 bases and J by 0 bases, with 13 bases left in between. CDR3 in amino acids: CSARRPGQLNTEAFF. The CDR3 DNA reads TGCAGTGCTAGACGACCCGGACAGCTGAACACTGAAGCTTTCTTT.

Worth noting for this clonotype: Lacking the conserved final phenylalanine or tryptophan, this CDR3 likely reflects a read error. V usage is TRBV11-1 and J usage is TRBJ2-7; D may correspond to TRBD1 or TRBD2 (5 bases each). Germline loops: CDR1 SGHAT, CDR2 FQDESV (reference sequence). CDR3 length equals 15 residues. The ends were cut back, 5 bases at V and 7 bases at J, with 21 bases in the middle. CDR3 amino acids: CASSDLTEGPREQYL. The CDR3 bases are TGTGCCAGCAGCGATCTCACTGAGGGGCCGAGGGAGCAGTACCTC.

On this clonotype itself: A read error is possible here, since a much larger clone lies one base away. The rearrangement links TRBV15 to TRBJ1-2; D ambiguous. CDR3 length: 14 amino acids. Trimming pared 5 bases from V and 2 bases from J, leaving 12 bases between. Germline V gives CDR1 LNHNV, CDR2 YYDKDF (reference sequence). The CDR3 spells CATSPGPSNYGYTF. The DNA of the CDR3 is TGTGCCACCAGCCCGGGCCCCTCGAACTATGGCTACACCTTC.

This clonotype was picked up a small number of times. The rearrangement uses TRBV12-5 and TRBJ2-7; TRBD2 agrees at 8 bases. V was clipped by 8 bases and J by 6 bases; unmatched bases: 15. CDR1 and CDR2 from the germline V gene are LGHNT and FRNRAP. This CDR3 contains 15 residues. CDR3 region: CASSPAGVSYSEQYF. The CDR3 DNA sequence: TGTGCTAGTTCCCCAGCGGGAGTTTCTTATAGCGAGCAGTACTTC.

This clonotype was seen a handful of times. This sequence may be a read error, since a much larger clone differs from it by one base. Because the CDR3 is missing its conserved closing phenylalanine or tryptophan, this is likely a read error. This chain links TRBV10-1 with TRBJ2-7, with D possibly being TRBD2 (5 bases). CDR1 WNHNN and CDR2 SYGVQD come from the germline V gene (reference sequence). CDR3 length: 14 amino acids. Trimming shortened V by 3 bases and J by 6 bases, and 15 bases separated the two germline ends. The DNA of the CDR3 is TGCGCCAGCAGTGAAGGGAGTTCCCTCGGCGAGCAGTACCTC. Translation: CASSEGSSLGEQYL.

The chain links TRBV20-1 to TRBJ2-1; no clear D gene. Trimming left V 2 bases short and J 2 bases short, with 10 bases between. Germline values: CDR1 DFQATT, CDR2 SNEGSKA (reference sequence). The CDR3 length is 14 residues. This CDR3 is CSARSAYPYNEQFF. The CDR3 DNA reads TGCAGTGCTAGATCCGCGTACCCCTACAATGAGCAGTTCTTC.

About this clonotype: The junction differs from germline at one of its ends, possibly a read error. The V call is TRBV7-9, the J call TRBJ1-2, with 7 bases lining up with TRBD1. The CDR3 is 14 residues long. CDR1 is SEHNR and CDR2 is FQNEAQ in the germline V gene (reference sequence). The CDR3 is CASSSRGLVDGYAF. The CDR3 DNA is TGTGCCAGCAGCTCTAGGGGGCTGGTTGATGGCTACGCCTTC.

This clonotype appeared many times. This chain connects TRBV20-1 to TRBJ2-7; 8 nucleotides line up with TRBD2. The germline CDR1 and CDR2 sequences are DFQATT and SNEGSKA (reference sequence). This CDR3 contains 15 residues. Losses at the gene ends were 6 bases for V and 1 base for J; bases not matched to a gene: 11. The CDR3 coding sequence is TGCAGTGCCCATTCAACTAGCGGACCTTCCTACGAGCAGTACTTC. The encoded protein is CSAHSTSGPSYEQYF.

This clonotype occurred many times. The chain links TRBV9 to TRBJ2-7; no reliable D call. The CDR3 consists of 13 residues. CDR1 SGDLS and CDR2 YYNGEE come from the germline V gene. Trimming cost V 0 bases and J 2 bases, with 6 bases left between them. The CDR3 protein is CASSVGYTYEQYF. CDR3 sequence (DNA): TGTGCCAGCAGCGTAGGATACACCTACGAGCAGTACTTC.

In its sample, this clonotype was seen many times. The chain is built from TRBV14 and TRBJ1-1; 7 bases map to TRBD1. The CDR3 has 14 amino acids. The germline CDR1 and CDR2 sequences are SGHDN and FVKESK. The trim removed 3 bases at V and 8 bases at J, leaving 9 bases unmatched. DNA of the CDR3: TGTGCCAGCAGCCAGCAGACAGGGTGGGTCGAAGCTTTCTTT. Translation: CASSQQTGWVEAFF.

Written as DNA, the CDR3 is TGTGCCAGCCGAAGGAATGGTGTTGAGCAGTTCTTC. Protein product: CASRRNGVEQFF. This chain connects TRBV12-3 or TRBV12-4 to TRBJ2-1; D remains ambiguous. The CDR3 consists of 12 residues. The V end was cut by 8 bases, the J end by 9 bases, with 14 bases between.

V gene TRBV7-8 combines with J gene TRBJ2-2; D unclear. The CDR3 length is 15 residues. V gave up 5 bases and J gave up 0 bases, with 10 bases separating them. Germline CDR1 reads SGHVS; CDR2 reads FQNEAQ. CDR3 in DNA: TGTGCCAGCAGCCTCTCTGGCCCGAACACCGGGGAGCTGTTTTTT. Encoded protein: CASSLSGPNTGELFF.

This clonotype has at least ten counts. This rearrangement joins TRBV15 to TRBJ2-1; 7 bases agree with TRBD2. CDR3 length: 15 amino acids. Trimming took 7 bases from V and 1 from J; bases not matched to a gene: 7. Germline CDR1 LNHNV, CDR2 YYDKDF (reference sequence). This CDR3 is CATTRGGSSYNEQFF. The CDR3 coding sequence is TGTGCCACCACCCGAGGCGGGAGTTCCTACAATGAGCAGTTCTTC.

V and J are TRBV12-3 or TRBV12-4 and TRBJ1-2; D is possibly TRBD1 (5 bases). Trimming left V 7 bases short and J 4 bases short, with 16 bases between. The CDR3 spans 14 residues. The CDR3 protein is CASTRRGNPYGYTF. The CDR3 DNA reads TGTGCCAGCACCCGTAGGGGCAACCCCTATGGCTACACCTTC.

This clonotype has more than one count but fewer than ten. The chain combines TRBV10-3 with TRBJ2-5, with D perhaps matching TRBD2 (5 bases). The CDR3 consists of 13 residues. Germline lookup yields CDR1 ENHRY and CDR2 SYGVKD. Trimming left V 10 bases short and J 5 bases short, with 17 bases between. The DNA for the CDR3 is TGTGCCACCAAAGGCAGGACTTCGGAGACCCAGTACTTC. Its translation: CATKGRTSETQYF.

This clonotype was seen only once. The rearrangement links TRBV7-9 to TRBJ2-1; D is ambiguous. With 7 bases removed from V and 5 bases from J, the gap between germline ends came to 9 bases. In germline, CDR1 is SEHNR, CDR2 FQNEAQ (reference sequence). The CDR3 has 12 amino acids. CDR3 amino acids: CASIQSNNEQFF. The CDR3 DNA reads TGTGCCAGCATCCAATCCAACAATGAGCAGTTCTTC. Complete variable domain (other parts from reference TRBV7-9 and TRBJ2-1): DTGVSQNPRHKITKRGQNVTFRCDPISEHNRLYWYRQTLGQGPEFLTYFQNEAQLEKSRLLSDRFSAERPKGSFSTLEIQRTEQGDSAMYLCASIQSNNEQFFGPGTRLTVL.

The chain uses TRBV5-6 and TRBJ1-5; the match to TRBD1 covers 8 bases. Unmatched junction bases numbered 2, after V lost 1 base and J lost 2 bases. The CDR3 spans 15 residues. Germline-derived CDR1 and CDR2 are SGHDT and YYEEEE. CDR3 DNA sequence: TGTGCCAGCAGCTTGACGACAGGGGGCAATCAGCCCCAGCATTTT. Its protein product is CASSLTTGGNQPQHF.

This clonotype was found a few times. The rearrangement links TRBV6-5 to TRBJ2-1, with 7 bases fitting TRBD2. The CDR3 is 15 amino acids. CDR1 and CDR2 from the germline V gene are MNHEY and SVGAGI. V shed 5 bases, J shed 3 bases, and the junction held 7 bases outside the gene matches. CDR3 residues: CASSASGTYYNEQFF. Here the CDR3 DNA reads TGTGCCAGCAGTGCGAGCGGGACCTACTACAATGAGCAGTTCTTC.

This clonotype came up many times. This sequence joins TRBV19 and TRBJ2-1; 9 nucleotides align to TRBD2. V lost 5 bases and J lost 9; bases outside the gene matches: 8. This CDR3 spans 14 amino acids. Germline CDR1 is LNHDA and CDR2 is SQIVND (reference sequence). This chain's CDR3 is CASSVRGGAFEQFF. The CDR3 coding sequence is TGTGCCAGTAGTGTACGCGGGGGGGCCTTTGAGCAGTTCTTC.

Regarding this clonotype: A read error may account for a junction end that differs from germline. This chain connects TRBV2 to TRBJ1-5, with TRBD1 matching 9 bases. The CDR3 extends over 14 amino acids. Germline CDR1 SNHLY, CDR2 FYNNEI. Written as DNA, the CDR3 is TGCGCCAGCAGTCGGACAGGGGAGTATCAGCCCCAGCATTTT. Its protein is CASSRTGEYQPQHF.

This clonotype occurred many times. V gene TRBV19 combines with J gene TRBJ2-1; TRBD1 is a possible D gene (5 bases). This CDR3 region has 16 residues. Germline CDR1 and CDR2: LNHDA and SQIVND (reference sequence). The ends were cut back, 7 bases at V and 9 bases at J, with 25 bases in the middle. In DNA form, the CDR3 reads TGTGCCAGTAAAGGGGCTGAATCTGGCTACATCGGTGAGCAGTTCTTC. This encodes CASKGAESGYIGEQFF.